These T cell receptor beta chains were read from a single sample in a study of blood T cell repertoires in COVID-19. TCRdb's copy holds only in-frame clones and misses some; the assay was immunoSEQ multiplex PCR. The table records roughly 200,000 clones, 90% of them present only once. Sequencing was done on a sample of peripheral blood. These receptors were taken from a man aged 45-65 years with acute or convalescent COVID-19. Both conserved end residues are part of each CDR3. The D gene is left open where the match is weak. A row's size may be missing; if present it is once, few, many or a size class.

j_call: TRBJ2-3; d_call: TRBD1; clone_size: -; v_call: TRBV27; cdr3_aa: CASSLGQSSTDTQYF; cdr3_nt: TGTGCCAGCAGTTTGGGACAGTCTAGCACAGATACGCAGTATTTT
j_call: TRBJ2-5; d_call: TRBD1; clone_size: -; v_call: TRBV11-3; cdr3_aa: CASSLEGPGTGGASETQYF; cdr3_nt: TGTGCCAGCAGCTTAGAGGGGCCTGGGACAGGGGGCGCTTCGGAGACCCAGTACTTC
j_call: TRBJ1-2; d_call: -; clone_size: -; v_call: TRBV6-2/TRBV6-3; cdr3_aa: CASSYSTAGYGYTF; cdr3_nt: TGTGCCAGCAGTTACTCGACGGCAGGGTATGGCTACACCTTC
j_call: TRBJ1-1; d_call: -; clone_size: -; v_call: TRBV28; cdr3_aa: CASSFNVQGWNTEAFF; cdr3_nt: TGTGCCAGCAGTTTTAATGTACAGGGTTGGAACACTGAAGCTTTCTTT
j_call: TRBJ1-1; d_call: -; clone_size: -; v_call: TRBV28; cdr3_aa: CASSPPLRNTEAFF; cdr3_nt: TGTGCCAGCAGCCCTCCCCTCAGGAACACTGAAGCTTTCTTT
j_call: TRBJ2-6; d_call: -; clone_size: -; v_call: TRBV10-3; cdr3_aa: CAIRAGGGANVLTF; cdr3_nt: TGTGCCATCAGGGCAGGTGGGGGGGCCAACGTCCTGACTTTC
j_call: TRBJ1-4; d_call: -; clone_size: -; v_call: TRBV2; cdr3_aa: CAVAERNEKLFF; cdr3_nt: TGTGCCGTAGCGGAGAGGAATGAAAAACTGTTTTTT
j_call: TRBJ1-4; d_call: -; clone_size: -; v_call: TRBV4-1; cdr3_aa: CASSPRGDLGEKLFF; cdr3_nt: TGCGCCAGCAGCCCTCGCGGGGATCTGGGAGAAAAACTGTTTTTT
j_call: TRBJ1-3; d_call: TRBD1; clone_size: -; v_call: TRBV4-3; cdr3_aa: CASSQGGQSLSGNTIYF; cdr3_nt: TGCGCCAGCAGCCAAGGGGGACAGTCCCTCTCTGGAAACACCATATATTTT
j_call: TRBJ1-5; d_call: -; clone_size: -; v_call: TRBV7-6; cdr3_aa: CATSFREGGQPQHF; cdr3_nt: TGTGCCACTTCTTTCAGGGAAGGGGGTCAGCCCCAGCATTTT
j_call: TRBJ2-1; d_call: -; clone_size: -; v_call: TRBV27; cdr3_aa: CASSPQDRDNEQFF; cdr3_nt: TGTGCCAGCAGTCCCCAGGACAGAGACAATGAGCAGTTCTTC
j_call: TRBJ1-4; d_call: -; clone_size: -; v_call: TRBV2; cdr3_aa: CASNEPPNEKLFF; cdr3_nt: TGTGCCAGCAACGAGCCCCCTAATGAAAAACTGTTTTTT
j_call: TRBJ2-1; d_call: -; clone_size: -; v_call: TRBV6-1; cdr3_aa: CASSARVVSYNEQFF; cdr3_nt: TGTGCCAGCAGTGCCAGGGTTGTCTCCTACAATGAGCAGTTCTTC
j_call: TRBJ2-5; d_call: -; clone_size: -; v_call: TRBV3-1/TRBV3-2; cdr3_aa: CASSQLQETQYF; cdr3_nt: TGTGCCAGCAGCCAACTCCAAGAGACCCAGTACTTC
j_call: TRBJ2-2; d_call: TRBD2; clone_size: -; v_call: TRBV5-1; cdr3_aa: CASSFQREGLGELFF; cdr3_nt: TGCGCCAGCAGCTTTCAGCGGGAGGGCCTCGGGGAGCTGTTTTTT
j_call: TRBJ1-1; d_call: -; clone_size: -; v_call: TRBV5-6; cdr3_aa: CASTIQNNPTEAFF; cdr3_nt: TGTGCCAGCACTATACAGAATAACCCGACTGAAGCTTTCTTT
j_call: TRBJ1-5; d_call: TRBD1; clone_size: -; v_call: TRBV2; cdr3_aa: CASSLMGQGEDQPQHF; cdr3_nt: TGTGCCAGCAGTCTAATGGGACAGGGGGAGGATCAGCCCCAGCATTTT
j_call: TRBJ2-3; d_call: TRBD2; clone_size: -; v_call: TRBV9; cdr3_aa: CASSSMGLAGTDTQYF; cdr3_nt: TGTGCCAGCAGCTCAATGGGACTAGCTGGCACAGATACGCAGTATTTT
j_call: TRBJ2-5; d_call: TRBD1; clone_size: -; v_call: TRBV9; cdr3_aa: CASSVGGGQEETQYF; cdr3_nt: TGTGCCAGCAGCGTAGGAGGGGGACAGGAAGAGACCCAGTACTTC
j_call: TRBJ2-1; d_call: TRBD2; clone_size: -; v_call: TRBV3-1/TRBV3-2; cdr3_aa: CASSQEVSRGRNEQFF; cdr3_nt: TGTGCCAGCAGCCAAGAGGTCTCGCGGGGGAGGAATGAGCAGTTCTTC
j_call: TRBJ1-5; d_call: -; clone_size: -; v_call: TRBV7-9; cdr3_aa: CASSSGQYNQPQHF; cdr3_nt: TGTGCCAGCAGCTCAGGACAGTACAATCAGCCCCAGCATTTT
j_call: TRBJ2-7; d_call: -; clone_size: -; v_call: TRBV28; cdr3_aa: CATQPQDVGPGSYEQYF; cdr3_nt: TGTGCCACCCAGCCCCAGGATGTTGGCCCGGGATCCTACGAGCAGTACTTC
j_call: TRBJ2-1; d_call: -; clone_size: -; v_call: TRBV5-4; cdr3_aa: CASSWGGGPSARNEQFF; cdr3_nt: TGTGCCAGCAGCTGGGGAGGGGGTCCTAGCGCCCGTAATGAGCAGTTCTTC
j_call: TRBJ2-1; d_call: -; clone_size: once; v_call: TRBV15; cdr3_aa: CATSRTGGGYNEQFF; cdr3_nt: TGTGCCACCAGCAGGACGGGGGGCGGGTACAATGAGCAGTTCTTC
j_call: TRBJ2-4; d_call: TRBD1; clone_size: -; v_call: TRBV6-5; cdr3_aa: CASGQGQAKNIQYF; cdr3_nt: TGTGCCAGCGGACAGGGTCAAGCCAAAAACATTCAGTACTTC
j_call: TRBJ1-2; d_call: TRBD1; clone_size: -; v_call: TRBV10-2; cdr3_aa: CASTPGQGAFGYTF; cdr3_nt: TGCGCCAGCACTCCGGGACAGGGGGCGTTTGGCTACACCTTC
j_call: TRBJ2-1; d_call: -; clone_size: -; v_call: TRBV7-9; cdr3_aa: CAVSVESSYNEQFF; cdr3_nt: TGTGCCGTATCGGTGGAGAGCTCCTACAATGAGCAGTTCTTC
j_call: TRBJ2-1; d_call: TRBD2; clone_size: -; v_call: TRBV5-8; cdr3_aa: CASSPSGSGRNEQFF; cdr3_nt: TGTGCCAGCAGCCCGAGCGGGAGCGGGCGCAATGAGCAGTTCTTC
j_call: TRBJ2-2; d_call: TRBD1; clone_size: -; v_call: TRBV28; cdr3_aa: CASSLGTGMVGELFF; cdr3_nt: TGTGCCAGCAGTTTAGGGACAGGGATGGTCGGGGAGCTGTTTTTT
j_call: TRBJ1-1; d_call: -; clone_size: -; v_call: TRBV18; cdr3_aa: CASSPRREAGTEAFF; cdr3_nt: TGTGCCAGCTCACCACGCAGGGAGGCAGGCACTGAAGCTTTCTTT
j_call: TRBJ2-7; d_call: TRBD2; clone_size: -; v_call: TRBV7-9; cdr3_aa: CASSFGTSGVHEQYF; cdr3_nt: TGTGCCAGCAGCTTTGGGACTAGCGGGGTCCACGAGCAGTACTTC
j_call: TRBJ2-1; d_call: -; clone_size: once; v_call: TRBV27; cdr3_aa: CASSLLWRGYSSYNEQFF; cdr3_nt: TGTGCCAGCAGTTTATTATGGCGGGGCTACAGCTCCTACAATGAGCAGTTCTTC
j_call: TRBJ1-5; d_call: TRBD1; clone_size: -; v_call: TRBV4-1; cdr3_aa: CASSQGRTGVFDSNQPQHF; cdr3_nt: TGCGCCAGCAGCCAGGGCCGGACAGGGGTGTTTGATAGCAATCAGCCCCAGCATTTT
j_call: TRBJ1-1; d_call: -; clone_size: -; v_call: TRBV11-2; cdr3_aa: CASSLDGVGAFF; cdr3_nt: TGTGCCAGCAGCTTAGACGGGGTCGGAGCTTTCTTT
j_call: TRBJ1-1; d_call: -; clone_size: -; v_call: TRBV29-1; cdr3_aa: CSVVIGPANTEAFF; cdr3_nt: TGCAGCGTTGTCATTGGGCCGGCGAACACTGAAGCTTTCTTT
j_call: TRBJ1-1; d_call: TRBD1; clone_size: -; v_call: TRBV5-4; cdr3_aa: CASSFNRGMDTEAFF; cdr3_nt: TGTGCCAGCAGCTTCAACAGGGGGATGGACACTGAAGCTTTCTTT
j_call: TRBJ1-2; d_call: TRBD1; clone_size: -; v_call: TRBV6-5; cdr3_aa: CATRRQGIRDGYTF; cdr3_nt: TGTGCCACCCGAAGACAGGGGATAAGAGATGGCTACACCTTC
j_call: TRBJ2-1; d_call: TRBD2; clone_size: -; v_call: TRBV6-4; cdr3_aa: CASSMKAETSAFREQFF; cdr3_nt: TGTGCCAGCAGTATGAAGGCTGAGACTAGCGCCTTCAGGGAGCAGTTCTTC
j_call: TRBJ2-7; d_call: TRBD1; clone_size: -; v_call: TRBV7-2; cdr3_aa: CASSLWQGAYEQYF; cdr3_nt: TGTGCCAGCAGCTTATGGCAGGGGGCCTACGAGCAGTACTTC
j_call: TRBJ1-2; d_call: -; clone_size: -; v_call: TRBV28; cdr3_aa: CASSLGGGAHSNYGYTF; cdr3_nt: TGTGCCAGCAGTTTGGGAGGGGGGGCCCATTCCAACTATGGCTACACCTTC
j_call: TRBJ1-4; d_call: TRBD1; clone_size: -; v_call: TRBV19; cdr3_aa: CASSIQGAAKALFF; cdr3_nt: TGTGCCAGTAGTATACAGGGGGCCGCGAAAGCACTGTTTTTT
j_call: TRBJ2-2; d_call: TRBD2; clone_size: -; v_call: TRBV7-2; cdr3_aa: CASSSGLAGGVGTGELFF; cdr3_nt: TGTGCCAGCAGCTCGGGACTAGCGGGAGGGGTCGGCACCGGGGAGCTGTTTTTT
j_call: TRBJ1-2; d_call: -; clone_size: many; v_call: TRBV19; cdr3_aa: CASSATDYGYTF; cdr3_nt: TGTGCCAGTAGTGCGACAGACTATGGCTACACCTTC
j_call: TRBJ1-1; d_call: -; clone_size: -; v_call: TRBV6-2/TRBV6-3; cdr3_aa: CASSQGGRGENTEAFF; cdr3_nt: TGTGCCAGCAGCCAAGGAGGGCGAGGGGAGAACACTGAAGCTTTCTTT
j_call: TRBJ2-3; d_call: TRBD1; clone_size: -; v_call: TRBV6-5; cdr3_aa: CASTGQTSTDTQYF; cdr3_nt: TGTGCCAGCACGGGACAGACTAGCACAGATACGCAGTATTTT
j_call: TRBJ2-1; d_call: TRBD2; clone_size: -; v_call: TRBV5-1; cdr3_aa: CASSPGLAGGLGNEQFF; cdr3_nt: TGCGCCAGCAGCCCGGGACTAGCGGGAGGGCTGGGAAATGAGCAGTTCTTC
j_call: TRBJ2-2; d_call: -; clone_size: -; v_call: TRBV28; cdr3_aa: CASSLGQVNTGELFF; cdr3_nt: TGTGCCAGCAGTTTGGGCCAGGTGAACACCGGGGAGCTGTTTTTT
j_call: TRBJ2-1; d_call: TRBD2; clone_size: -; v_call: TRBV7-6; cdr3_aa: CASSLGLAGVNEQFF; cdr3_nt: TGTGCCAGCAGCTTAGGACTAGCGGGAGTCAATGAGCAGTTCTTC
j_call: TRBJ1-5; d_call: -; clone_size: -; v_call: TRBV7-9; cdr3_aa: CASSWGGQPQHF; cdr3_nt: TGTGCCAGCAGCTGGGGGGGTCAGCCCCAGCATTTT
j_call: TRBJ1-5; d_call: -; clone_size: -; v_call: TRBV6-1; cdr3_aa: CASREGTAAGPQHF; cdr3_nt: TGTGCCAGCAGAGAAGGGACTGCCGCGGGGCCCCAGCATTTT
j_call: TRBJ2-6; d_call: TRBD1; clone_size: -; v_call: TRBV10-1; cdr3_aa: CASPGQGTGANVLTF; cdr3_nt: TGCGCCAGCCCGGGACAGGGAACTGGGGCCAACGTCCTGACTTTC
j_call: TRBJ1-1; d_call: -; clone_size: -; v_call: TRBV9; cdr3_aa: CASSSPGGVNTEAFF; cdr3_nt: TGTGCCAGCAGCTCCCCGGGGGGGGTGAACACTGAAGCTTTCTTT
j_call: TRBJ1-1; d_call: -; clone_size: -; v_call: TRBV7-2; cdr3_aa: CASSIRQRNTEAFF; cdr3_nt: TGTGCCAGCAGCATAAGACAGAGGAACACTGAAGCTTTCTTT
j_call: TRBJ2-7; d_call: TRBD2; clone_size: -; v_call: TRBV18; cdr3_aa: CASSPPRTSGRGEQYF; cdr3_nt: TGTGCCAGCTCACCACCTCGGACTAGCGGGAGGGGCGAGCAGTACTTC
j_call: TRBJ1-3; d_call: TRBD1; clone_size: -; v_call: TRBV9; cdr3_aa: CASSPQGGAGSGNTIYF; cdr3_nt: TGTGCCAGCAGCCCACAGGGGGGGGCCGGCTCTGGAAACACCATATATTTT